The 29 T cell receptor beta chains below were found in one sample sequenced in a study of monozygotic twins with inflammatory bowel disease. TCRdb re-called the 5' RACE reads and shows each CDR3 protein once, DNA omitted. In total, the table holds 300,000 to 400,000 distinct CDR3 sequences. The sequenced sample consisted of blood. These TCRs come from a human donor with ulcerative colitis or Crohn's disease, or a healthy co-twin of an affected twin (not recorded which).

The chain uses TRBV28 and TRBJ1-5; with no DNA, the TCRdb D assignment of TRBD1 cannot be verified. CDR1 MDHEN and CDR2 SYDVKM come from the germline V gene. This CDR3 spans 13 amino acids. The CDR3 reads CASSFGGAQPQHF. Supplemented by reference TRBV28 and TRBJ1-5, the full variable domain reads DVKVTQSSRYLVKRTGEKVFLECVQDMDHENMFWYRQDPGLGLRLIYFSYDVKMKEKGDIPEGYSVSREKKERFSLILESASTNQTSMYLCASSFGGAQPQHFGDGTRLSIL.

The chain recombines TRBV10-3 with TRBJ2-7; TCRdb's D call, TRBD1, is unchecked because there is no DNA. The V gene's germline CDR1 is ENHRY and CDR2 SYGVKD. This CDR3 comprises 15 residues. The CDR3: CAISESPPGRAEQYF.

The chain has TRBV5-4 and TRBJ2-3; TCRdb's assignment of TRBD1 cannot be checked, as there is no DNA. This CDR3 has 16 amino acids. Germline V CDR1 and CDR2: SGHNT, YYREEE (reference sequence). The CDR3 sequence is CASSFRTGERPDTQYF.

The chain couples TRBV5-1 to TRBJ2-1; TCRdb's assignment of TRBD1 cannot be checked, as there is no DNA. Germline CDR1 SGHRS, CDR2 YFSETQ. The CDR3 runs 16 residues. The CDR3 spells CASSSAQGAYYNEQFF. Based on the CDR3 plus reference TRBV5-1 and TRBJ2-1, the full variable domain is KAGVTQTPRYLIKTRGQQVTLSCSPISGHRSVSWYQQTPGQGLQFLFEYFSETQRNKGNFPGRFSGRQFSNSRSEMNVSTLELGDSALYLCASSSAQGAYYNEQFFGPGTRLTVL.

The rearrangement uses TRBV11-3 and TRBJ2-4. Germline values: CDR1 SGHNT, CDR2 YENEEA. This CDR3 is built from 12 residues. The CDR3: CASSPGGGIQYF.

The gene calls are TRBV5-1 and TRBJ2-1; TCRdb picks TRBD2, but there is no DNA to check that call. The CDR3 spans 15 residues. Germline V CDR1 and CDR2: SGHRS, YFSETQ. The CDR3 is CASSPGLVTSNEQFF. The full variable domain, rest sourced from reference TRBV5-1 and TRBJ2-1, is KAGVTQTPRYLIKTRGQQVTLSCSPISGHRSVSWYQQTPGQGLQFLFEYFSETQRNKGNFPGRFSGRQFSNSRSEMNVSTLELGDSALYLCASSPGLVTSNEQFFGPGTRLTVL.

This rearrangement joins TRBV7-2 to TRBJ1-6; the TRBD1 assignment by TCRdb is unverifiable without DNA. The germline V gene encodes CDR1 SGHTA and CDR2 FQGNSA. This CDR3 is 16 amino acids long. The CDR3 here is CASSLGDRAGTSPLHF.

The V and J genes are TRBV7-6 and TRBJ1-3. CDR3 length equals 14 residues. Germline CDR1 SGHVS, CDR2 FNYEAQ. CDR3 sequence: CASSRHQDGNTIYF.

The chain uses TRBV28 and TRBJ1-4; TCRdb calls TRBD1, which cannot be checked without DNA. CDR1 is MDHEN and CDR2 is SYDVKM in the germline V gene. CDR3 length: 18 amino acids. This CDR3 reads CASSQTQGTITTNEKLFF.

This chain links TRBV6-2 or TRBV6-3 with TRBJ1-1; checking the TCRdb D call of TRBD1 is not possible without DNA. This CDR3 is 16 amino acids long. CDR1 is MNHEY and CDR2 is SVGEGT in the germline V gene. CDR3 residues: CASSRTARGLNTEAFF.

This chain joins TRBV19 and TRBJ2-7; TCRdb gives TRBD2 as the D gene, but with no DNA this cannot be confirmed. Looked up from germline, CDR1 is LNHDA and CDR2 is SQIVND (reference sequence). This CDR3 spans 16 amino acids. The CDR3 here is CASSIRLAASVDEQYF.

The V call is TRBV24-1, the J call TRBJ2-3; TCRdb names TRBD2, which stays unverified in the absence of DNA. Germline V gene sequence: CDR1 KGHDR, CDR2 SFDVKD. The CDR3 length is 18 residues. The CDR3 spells CATSDPARTSGYTDTQYF.

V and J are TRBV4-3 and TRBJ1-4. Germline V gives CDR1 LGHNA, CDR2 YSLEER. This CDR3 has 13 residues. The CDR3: CASSQSRQEKLFF.

The CDR3 region is CASSQERVGGSSKEKNTEAFF. The rearrangement links TRBV4-1 to TRBJ1-1; without DNA, the TCRdb call of TRBD1 cannot be checked. Per germline, CDR1 MGHRA and CDR2 YSYEKL. This CDR3 spans 21 amino acids.

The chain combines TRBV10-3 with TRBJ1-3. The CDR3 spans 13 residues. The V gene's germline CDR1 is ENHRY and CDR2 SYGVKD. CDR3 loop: CAISYNSGNTIYF.

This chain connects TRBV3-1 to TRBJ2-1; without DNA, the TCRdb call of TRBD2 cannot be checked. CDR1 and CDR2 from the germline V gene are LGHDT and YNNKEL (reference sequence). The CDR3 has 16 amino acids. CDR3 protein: CASSHRSGGPYNEQFF.

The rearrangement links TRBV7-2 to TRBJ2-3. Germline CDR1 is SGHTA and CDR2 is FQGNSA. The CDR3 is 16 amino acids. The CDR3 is CASSLIMTLMRDTQYF.

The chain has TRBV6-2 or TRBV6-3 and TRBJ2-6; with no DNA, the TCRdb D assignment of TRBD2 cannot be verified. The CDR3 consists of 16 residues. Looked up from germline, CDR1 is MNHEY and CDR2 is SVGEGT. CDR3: CASSYGELSGANVLTF.

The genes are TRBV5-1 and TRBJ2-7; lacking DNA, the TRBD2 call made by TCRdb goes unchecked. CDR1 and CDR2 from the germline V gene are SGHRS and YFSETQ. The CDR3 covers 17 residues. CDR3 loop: CASSPSQTGTDTYEQYF.

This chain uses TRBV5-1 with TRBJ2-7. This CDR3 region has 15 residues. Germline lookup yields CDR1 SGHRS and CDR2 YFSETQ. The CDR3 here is CASSLEVRLSHEQYF. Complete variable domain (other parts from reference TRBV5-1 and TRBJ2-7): KAGVTQTPRYLIKTRGQQVTLSCSPISGHRSVSWYQQTPGQGLQFLFEYFSETQRNKGNFPGRFSGRQFSNSRSEMNVSTLELGDSALYLCASSLEVRLSHEQYFGPGTRLTVT.

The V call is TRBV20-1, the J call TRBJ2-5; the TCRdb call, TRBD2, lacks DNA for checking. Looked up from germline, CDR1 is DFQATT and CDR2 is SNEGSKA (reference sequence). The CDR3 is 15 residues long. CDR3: CSARDPMSGGETQYF.

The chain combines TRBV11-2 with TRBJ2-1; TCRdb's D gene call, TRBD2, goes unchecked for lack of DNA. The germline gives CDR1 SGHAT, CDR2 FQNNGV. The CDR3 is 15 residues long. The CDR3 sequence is CASSTSGSYHNEQFF.

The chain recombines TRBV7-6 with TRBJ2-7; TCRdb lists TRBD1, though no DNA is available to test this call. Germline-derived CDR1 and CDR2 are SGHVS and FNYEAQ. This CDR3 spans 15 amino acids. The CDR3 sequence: CASTPRSTRSYEQYF.

The CDR3 spells CATSRRGTQAGELFF. V gene TRBV15 combines with J gene TRBJ2-2; absent DNA, TCRdb's TRBD2 call cannot be checked. The CDR3 extends over 15 amino acids. Germline CDR1 LNHNV, CDR2 YYDKDF (reference sequence).

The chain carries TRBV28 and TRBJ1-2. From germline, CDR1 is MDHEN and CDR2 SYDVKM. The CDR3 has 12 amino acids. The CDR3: CASRFLGYGYTF.

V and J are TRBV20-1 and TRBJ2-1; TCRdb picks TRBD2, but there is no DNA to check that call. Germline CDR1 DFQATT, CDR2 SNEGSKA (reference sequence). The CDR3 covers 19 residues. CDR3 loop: CSARDVTSGSEFSYNEQFF.

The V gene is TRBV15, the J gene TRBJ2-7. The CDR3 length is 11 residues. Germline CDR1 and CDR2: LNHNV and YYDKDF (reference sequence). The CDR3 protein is CATSGAYEQYF.

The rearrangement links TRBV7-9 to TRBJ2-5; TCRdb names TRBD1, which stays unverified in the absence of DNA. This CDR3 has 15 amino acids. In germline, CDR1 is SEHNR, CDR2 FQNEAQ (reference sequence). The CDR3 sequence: CASSTDRHSQETQYF.

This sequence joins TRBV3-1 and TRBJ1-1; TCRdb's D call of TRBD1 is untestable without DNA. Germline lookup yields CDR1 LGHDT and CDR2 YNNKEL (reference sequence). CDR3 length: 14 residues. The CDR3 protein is CASSLREPPMGAFF.